This T cell receptor (beta chain) came from a study of OX40 agonist ivuxolimab in advanced cancers. Looking at the study overall: Patients were infused with ivuxolimab every 2 weeks at 0.01 to 10 mg/kg. Anti-PD-1, anti-PD-L1 or anti-CTLA-4 therapy given earlier was allowed, and approximately 40% had some. Partial responses were seen in three patients, one with hepatocellular carcinoma and two with cutaneous melanoma.

To note about this clone: Its antigen is still unknown. A read error is likely, as this CDR3 ends without the conserved phenylalanine or tryptophan. The limits of the CDR3 on the DNA are not certain, so only TCRdb's listed CDR3 is given.

The length of the CDR3 is 8 amino acids, counting both ends. The protocol was immunoSEQ multiplex PCR, while the TCRdb copy is restricted to in-frame clones and leaves out a portion. Here the sample spans around 76,000 clones, 60% to 80% being singletons. Study-wide results and caveats: Low normalized clonal expansion also occurred in some nonresponding patients.

The TCR originated in an adult with an advanced solid tumor such as melanoma, head and neck, liver or kidney cancer. V and J are TRBV21-1 and TRBJ1-2; the DNA was not compared with TRBD1, the D call given in the table. TRBV21-1 corresponds to a pseudogene. The material was CD4+ or CD8+ T cells sorted from blood, obtained in a trial of the OX40 agonist ivuxolimab. CDR3 amino acids: CATDPDRG.